The clone carrying this T cell receptor beta chain has only a few counts. The length of the CDR3 is 20 residues. Trimming stripped 0 bases from V and 0 bases from J, with 19 bases between. Germline CDR1 reads SGHRS; CDR2 reads YFSETQ. This sample was taken from a study of identical twins. TCRdb re-called the 5' RACE reads with MiXCR, one entry per CDR3 protein. The profile shows approximately 680,000 distinct CDR3 sequences, roughly 7.2% of them singletons. This sample was shared with a second study, whose subject was yellow fever vaccine responses in identical twins.

The specimen sequenced was PBMCs. The clonotype was recovered from a woman between 18 and 29 years old in good health. The J gene is TRBJ2-6, the V gene TRBV5-1; TRBD1 is a possible D gene (5 bases). CDR3 in DNA: TGCGCCAGCAGCTTGGTTTTGACAGCACAAGGGGACTCTGGGGCCAACGTCCTGACTTTC. Translating gives CASSLVLTAQGDSGANVLTF.